The rows below give T cell receptor beta chains drawn from one sample of a study of blood T cell repertoires in COVID-19. The data were produced by immunoSEQ multiplex PCR, yet TCRdb's version contains in-frame clones alone and is incomplete. Found here are hundreds of thousands of clones, 84% of them singletons; the top ten hold roughly 21%. Specimen: peripheral blood. These receptors came from a man younger than 45 with active or convalescent COVID-19. The CDR3 runs from the conserved cysteine through the conserved F or W. Fields, in order: clone size, D gene, V gene, J gene, CDR3 protein, CDR3 DNA. A D gene is named only where the DNA matches it firmly. Clone size is shown for a subset of rows, as once, few, many or a class of expanded clone.

>.|.|TRBV21-1|TRBJ2-6
CASRKRDTGQESPRSGANVLTF
TGTGCCAGCAGGAAAAGAGATACCGGACAGGAATCACCCCGCTCCGGGGCCAACGTCCTGACTTTC
>.|.|TRBV19|TRBJ1-5
CATAAGGNQPQHF
TGTGCCACCGCGGCAGGGGGCAATCAGCCCCAGCATTTT
>.|.|TRBV30|TRBJ1-1
CAWNPQGRNTEAFF
TGTGCCTGGAACCCACAGGGTCGGAACACTGAAGCTTTCTTT
>.|.|TRBV12-3/TRBV12-4|TRBJ2-7
CASKADFYEQYF
TGTGCCAGCAAAGCCGACTTTTACGAGCAGTACTTC
>.|.|TRBV4-3|TRBJ2-2
CASSQDRQRNTGELFF
TGCGCCAGCAGCCAAGATAGGCAGCGGAACACCGGGGAGCTGTTTTTT
>.|TRBD2|TRBV28|TRBJ2-3
CASSGTSGTDTQYF
TGTGCCAGCAGCGGGACTAGCGGCACAGATACGCAGTATTTT
>.|.|TRBV13|TRBJ2-5
CASSLSQIGRTLETQYF
TGTGCCAGCAGCTTATCTCAAATCGGGAGAACCCTAGAGACCCAGTACTTC
>.|TRBD1|TRBV19|TRBJ2-3
CASSIRTGESTDTQYF
TGTGCCAGTAGTATAAGGACAGGGGAAAGCACAGATACGCAGTATTTT
>.|.|TRBV6-1|TRBJ2-7
CASSDRRSSYEQYF
TGTGCCAGCAGTGATCGACGGAGCTCCTACGAGCAGTACTTC
>.|TRBD1|TRBV30|TRBJ1-6
CAWRGGGHSPLHF
TGTGCCTGGAGAGGAGGGGGCCATTCACCCCTCCACTTT
>once|.|TRBV6-5|TRBJ2-7
CATKERYGLGEQYF
TGTGCCACCAAGGAGAGGTATGGCTTGGGCGAGCAGTACTTC
>.|TRBD2|TRBV4-2|TRBJ2-7
CASSQDPGTSYEQYF
TGTGCCAGCAGCCAAGACCCGGGGACTAGCTACGAGCAGTACTTC
>once|.|TRBV4-3|TRBJ1-4
CASSQAAATNEKLFF
TGCGCCAGCAGCCAAGCGGCGGCGACTAATGAAAAACTGTTTTTT
>.|.|TRBV29-1|TRBJ1-5
CSVGARGQPQHF
TGCAGCGTTGGGGCTCGTGGTCAGCCCCAGCATTTT
>.|TRBD1|TRBV6-6|TRBJ2-3
CASIRGQGTDTQYF
TGTGCCAGCATCAGGGGACAGGGGACAGATACGCAGTATTTT
>.|.|TRBV2|TRBJ1-1
CASKVQRGGTEAFF
TGTGCCAGCAAGGTGCAGAGGGGGGGCACTGAAGCTTTCTTT
>.|.|TRBV28|TRBJ1-1
CASRPTLGGTEAFF
TGTGCCAGCAGACCAACCTTGGGGGGAACTGAAGCTTTCTTT
>.|.|TRBV28|TRBJ1-1
CASSLGQGLVAFF
TGTGCCAGCAGTTTGGGTCAGGGACTGGTAGCTTTCTTT
>.|.|TRBV9|TRBJ1-2
CASSAQVNYGYTF
TGTGCCAGCAGCGCACAGGTTAACTATGGCTACACCTTC
>.|.|TRBV3-1/TRBV3-2|TRBJ2-7
CASSHSSLAPRTYEQYF
TGTGCCAGCAGCCACTCTTCACTAGCTCCCCGAACTTACGAGCAGTACTTC
>once|.|TRBV30|TRBJ1-6
CAWSVRGLNSPLHF
TGTGCCTGGAGTGTCCGGGGTCTAAATTCACCCCTCCACTTT
>.|.|TRBV2|TRBJ2-5
CASSKRLDSETQYF
TGTGCCAGCAGCAAAAGACTAGATTCAGAGACCCAGTACTTC
>few|.|TRBV7-8|TRBJ1-4
CASSYVSGKLFF
TGTGCCAGCAGCTACGTCAGCGGAAAACTGTTTTTT
>.|.|TRBV7-2|TRBJ2-7
CASSLTALSYEQYF
TGTGCCAGCAGCCTGACAGCGTTATCCTACGAGCAGTACTTC
>.|.|TRBV5-6|TRBJ1-3
CASSFVPGIGNTIYF
TGTGCCAGCAGCTTCGTTCCGGGGATTGGCAACACCATATATTTT
>.|TRBD2|TRBV24-1|TRBJ2-3
CATSGRLAGSTDTQYF
TGTGCCACCAGTGGCCGACTAGCGGGGAGCACAGATACGCAGTATTTT
>.|TRBD2|TRBV11-2|TRBJ2-1
CASSLDPVVAGRSYNEQFF
TGTGCCAGCAGCTTAGATCCTGTAGTAGCGGGAAGGTCCTACAATGAGCAGTTCTTC
>.|.|TRBV24-1|TRBJ1-1
CATRSGQSEAFF
TGTGCCACCAGAAGCGGACAGTCTGAAGCTTTCTTT
>.|.|TRBV27|TRBJ2-4
CASSLGASTKNIQYF
TGTGCCAGCAGTTTGGGGGCCTCAACCAAAAACATTCAGTACTTC
>.|.|TRBV7-2|TRBJ1-2
CASSLERGGYTF
TGTGCCAGCAGCTTAGAACGGGGTGGCTACACCTTC
>.|.|TRBV9|TRBJ2-5
CASSVGLGVIETQYF
TGTGCCAGCAGCGTAGGTCTAGGGGTTATAGAGACCCAGTACTTC
>.|.|TRBV9|TRBJ2-3
CASSANLGAQYF
TGTGCCAGCAGCGCCAATCTAGGTGCGCAGTATTTT
>.|.|TRBV19|TRBJ2-2
CASSRQRARAGELFF
TGTGCCAGTAGTAGGCAGAGGGCGCGGGCCGGGGAGCTGTTTTTT
>.|.|TRBV7-9|TRBJ2-1
CASSSEASYNEQFF
TGTGCCAGCAGCTCCGAAGCATCATACAATGAGCAGTTCTTC
>.|.|TRBV7-2|TRBJ2-2
CASSLNQGGGTGELFF
TGTGCCAGCAGCTTAAATCAGGGGGGAGGCACCGGGGAGCTGTTTTTT
>.|.|TRBV4-3|TRBJ2-1
CASSRSQGKEQFF
TGCGCCAGCAGCCGATCGCAGGGGAAGGAGCAGTTCTTC
>.|.|TRBV10-3|TRBJ2-5
CAISLRQEETQYF
TGTGCCATCAGTCTTCGACAGGAAGAGACCCAGTACTTC
>.|.|TRBV6-5|TRBJ2-7
CASSLSATGPPYEQYF
TGTGCCAGCAGTTTAAGTGCGACAGGTCCCCCTTACGAGCAGTACTTC
>.|.|TRBV15|TRBJ2-7
CATSRDFHSSYEQYF
TGTGCCACCAGCAGAGATTTTCACAGCTCCTACGAGCAGTACTTC
>.|TRBD2|TRBV4-3|TRBJ2-5
CASSQVLAGGGETQYF
TGCGCCAGCAGCCAAGTCCTAGCGGGGGGTGGGGAGACCCAGTACTTC
>.|TRBD1|TRBV10-1|TRBJ2-1
CASSAGTDYNEQFF
TGCGCCAGCAGTGCCGGGACAGACTACAATGAGCAGTTCTTC
>once|.|TRBV7-3|TRBJ2-5
CASSLLGGQETQYF
TGTGCCAGCAGCTTATTGGGGGGACAAGAGACCCAGTACTTC
>.|.|TRBV28|TRBJ1-4
CASSAGVFYEKLFF
TGTGCCAGCAGTGCAGGGGTGTTTTATGAAAAACTGTTTTTT
>few|TRBD2|TRBV2|TRBJ2-1
CASSDPAGGINEQFF
TGTGCCAGCAGTGACCCAGCGGGAGGCATTAATGAGCAGTTCTTC
>.|.|TRBV4-2|TRBJ2-5
CASSQEDQGETQYF
TGTGCCAGCAGCCAAGAGGACCAGGGGGAGACCCAGTACTTC
>.|TRBD2|TRBV30|TRBJ2-7
CAWRGRGRAWEQYF
TGTGCCTGGAGGGGGCGTGGGAGGGCCTGGGAGCAGTACTTC
>once|.|TRBV5-6|TRBJ2-5
CASSRRGTQYF
TGTGCCAGCAGCCGGCGGGGGACCCAGTACTTC
>.|TRBD2|TRBV9|TRBJ2-1
CASSPGGVSPQFF
TGTGCCAGCAGCCCGGGAGGGGTGTCTCCGCAGTTCTTC
>once|TRBD1|TRBV19|TRBJ1-6
CASRRGGQVDSPLHF
TGTGCCAGCCGAAGGGGGGGACAGGTTGATTCACCCCTCCACTTT
>once|TRBD2|TRBV7-9|TRBJ2-5
CASSLTAGQETQYF
TGTGCCAGCAGCTTAACAGCGGGGCAAGAGACCCAGTACTTC
>.|TRBD1|TRBV6-1|TRBJ1-2
CASSETNRGRNYGYTF
TGTGCCAGCAGTGAGACGAACAGGGGGCGCAACTATGGCTACACCTTC
>.|TRBD2|TRBV4-2|TRBJ2-7
CASSQDRGGRGEQYF
TGTGCCAGCAGCCAAGATCGGGGCGGGAGGGGCGAGCAGTACTTC
>.|.|TRBV5-4|TRBJ2-1
CASSLGRGTENEQFF
TGTGCCAGCAGCTTGGGCAGGGGAACAGAAAATGAGCAGTTCTTC
>.|TRBD2|TRBV5-1|TRBJ2-5
CASSSTSGRETQYF
TGCGCCAGCAGCTCGACTAGCGGGAGAGAGACCCAGTACTTC
>few|.|TRBV10-3|TRBJ2-7
CAISETAISSYEQYF
TGTGCCATCAGTGAGACAGCCATTAGCTCCTACGAGCAGTACTTC
>.|.|TRBV4-1|TRBJ1-1
CASSLGGNTEAFF
TGCGCCAGCAGCCTGGGGGGGAACACTGAAGCTTTCTTT
>.|TRBD1|TRBV9|TRBJ2-3
CASSDRTGTGADTQYF
TGTGCCAGCAGCGACCGTACCGGGACAGGGGCCGATACGCAGTATTTT
>.|.|TRBV7-2|TRBJ1-4
CASSRGSTNEKLFF
TGTGCCAGCTCCCGAGGGTCAACTAATGAAAAACTGTTTTTT